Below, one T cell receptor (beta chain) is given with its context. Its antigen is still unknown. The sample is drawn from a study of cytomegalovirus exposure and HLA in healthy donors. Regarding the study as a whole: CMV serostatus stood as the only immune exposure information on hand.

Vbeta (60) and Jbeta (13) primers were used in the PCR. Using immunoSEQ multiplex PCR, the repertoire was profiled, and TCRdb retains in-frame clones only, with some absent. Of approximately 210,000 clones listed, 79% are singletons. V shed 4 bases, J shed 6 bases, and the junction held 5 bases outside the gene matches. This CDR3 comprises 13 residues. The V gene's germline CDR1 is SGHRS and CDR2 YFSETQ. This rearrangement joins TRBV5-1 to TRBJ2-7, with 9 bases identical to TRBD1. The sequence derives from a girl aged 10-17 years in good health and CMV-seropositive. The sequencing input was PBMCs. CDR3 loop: CASSTGTGPEQYF. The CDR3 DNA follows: TGCGCCAGCAGCACCGGGACAGGGCCCGAGCAGTACTTC.